This T cell receptor (beta chain) derives from a study of Graves' ophthalmopathy and Graves' hyperthyroidism. Whole-study context: The study drew peripheral blood at initial diagnosis, before any treatment.

Trimming took 5 bases from V and 2 from J, leaving 16 bases between them. Germline V gene sequence: CDR1 SEHNR, CDR2 FQNEAQ (reference sequence). This CDR3 comprises 15 residues. Donors with ophthalmopathy: moderate-to-severe activity, CAS ≥3, NOSPECS ≥4, duration under 3 months. Clinical symptoms, serum thyroxine, TRAb, thyroid ultrasound and orbital computed tomography formed the basis of diagnosis. RNA transcripts served as template for amplifying TCR beta CDR3 sequences. The workflow started with a first-round RT-PCR run with HTBI primers and then moved on to a second-round multiplex PCR. TCRdb redid the calling of the multiplex PCR reads with MiXCR, one entry per CDR3 protein. The sample holds about half a million distinct CDR3 sequences, approximately 15% seen once. This clonotype has ten or more counts.

Sequenced input: blood. The sequence was collected from a woman aged 30 to 39 with Graves' ophthalmopathy. The chain employs TRBV7-9 and TRBJ2-7; D perhaps matches TRBD1 (5 bases). CDR3 nucleotides: TGTGCCAGCAGCCCAGGGCCGTGGTCCCCCTACGAGCAGTACTTC. Protein product: CASSPGPWSPYEQYF.